Listed below are T cell receptor beta chains from one sample, sequenced in a study of blood T cell repertoires in COVID-19. The table came from immunoSEQ multiplex PCR; TCRdb's copy has only in-frame clones and leaves some out. Of approximately 270,000 clones detected, approximately 89% appear once; the ten largest clones hold roughly 6.7%. Sequencing was carried out using peripheral blood. These receptors all come from a woman in her twenties or thirties with COVID-19, enrolled during active disease. Each CDR3 is given with its conserved first and last residue. The D gene is left open where the match is weak. Not every row has a clone size; where given, it reads once, few, many or a size class.

v_call	clone_size	j_call	cdr3_length	d_call	cdr3_nt	cdr3_aa
TRBV6-6	-	TRBJ2-7	16	TRBD1	TGTGCCAGCAGTTACTCGCCAGGGGGTGATCCCTACGAGCAGTACTTC	CASSYSPGGDPYEQYF
TRBV7-2	-	TRBJ2-2	15	TRBD2	TGTGCCAGCAGCAGCACGGGGGGAGACACCGGGGAGCTGTTTTTT	CASSSTGGDTGELFF
TRBV6-5	-	TRBJ2-5	16	TRBD2	TGTGCCAGCAGTTACAGCCTAGCGGGGGCGGTAGGGGCCCAGTACTTC	CASSYSLAGAVGAQYF
TRBV15	once	TRBJ2-5	15	TRBD2	TGTGCCACCAGCAGGGGACTAGCGGCTGAAGAGACCCAGTACTTC	CATSRGLAAEETQYF
TRBV27	-	TRBJ1-5	15	TRBD1	TGTGCCAGCAGCCGAACAGGGGGCAGGGATCAGCCCCAGCATTTT	CASSRTGGRDQPQHF
TRBV27	-	TRBJ1-2	18	TRBD1	TGTGCCAGCAGTCCCCTCCGGGACAGGGAACCCGTGGAGGGTGGCTACACCTTC	CASSPLRDREPVEGGYTF
TRBV27	-	TRBJ2-3	19	TRBD1	TGTGCCAGCAGTTCGGACAGGGTGGTGACTTCTTCTGGCACAGATACGCAGTATTTT	CASSSDRVVTSSGTDTQYF
TRBV15	-	TRBJ1-4	15	TRBD1	TGTGCCACCAGCAGAGTAGACAGGGCTGATGAAAAACTGTTTTTT	CATSRVDRADEKLFF
TRBV29-1	few	TRBJ1-2	15	-	TGCAGCGTTGTCCGGGACATCCAACAGCACTATGGCTACACCTTC	CSVVRDIQQHYGYTF
TRBV7-2	-	TRBJ2-3	15	-	TGTGCCAGCAGCCCAATAGGGGGGGACACAGATACGCAGTATTTT	CASSPIGGDTDTQYF
TRBV6-2/TRBV6-3	-	TRBJ2-1	16	-	TGTGCCAGCAGTTTGAGGATCTCCAGCTCCTACAATGAGCAGTTCTTC	CASSLRISSSYNEQFF
TRBV4-1	-	TRBJ2-3	17	TRBD2	TGCGCCAGCAGCCAAGAGTGGTCTAGCGGGAGATCAGATACGCAGTATTTT	CASSQEWSSGRSDTQYF
TRBV25-1	once	TRBJ2-1	15	TRBD2	TGTGCCAGCAGTGTGAGACTAGCGGGAGTAAATGAGCAGTTCTTC	CASSVRLAGVNEQFF
TRBV11-2	-	TRBJ2-3	14	-	TGTGCCAGCAGCTTAGGCAGGCGTGCAGATACGCAGTATTTT	CASSLGRRADTQYF
TRBV6-1	-	TRBJ2-3	16	-	TGTGCCAGCAGTGAAGCTATGGGGGAGGGGGCAGATACGCAGTATTTT	CASSEAMGEGADTQYF
TRBV4-3	-	TRBJ1-5	14	TRBD1	TGCGCCAGCAGCCAGGGACAGGGTTATCAGCCCCAGCATTTT	CASSQGQGYQPQHF
TRBV27	-	TRBJ1-5	13	-	TGTGCCAGCAGTTGGGGACAAAATCAGCCCCAGCATTTT	CASSWGQNQPQHF
TRBV28	-	TRBJ1-5	15	TRBD1	TGTGCCAGCAGTTTAAGGGGGCGGTATGGTCAGCCCCAGCATTTT	CASSLRGRYGQPQHF
TRBV10-3	-	TRBJ1-4	14	-	TGTGCCATCAGTGACAGTGCAACTAATGAAAAACTGTTTTTT	CAISDSATNEKLFF
TRBV6-5	few	TRBJ2-3	13	-	TGTGCCAGCAGCGCAAGCTACACAGATACGCAGTATTTT	CASSASYTDTQYF
TRBV12-5	-	TRBJ2-5	14	-	TGTGCTAGTGGTTTGCAAGCTGGGGGGGAGACCCAGTACTTC	CASGLQAGGETQYF
TRBV5-1	-	TRBJ2-1	15	TRBD2	TGCGCCAGCAGCTACGGGACTAGCGGGATTCACGAGCAGTTCTTC	CASSYGTSGIHEQFF
TRBV6-2/TRBV6-3	-	TRBJ1-2	14	-	TGTGCCAGCAGTCCAAACAGTGGGTCGCGAGGCTACACCTTC	CASSPNSGSRGYTF
TRBV19	-	TRBJ1-2	14	-	TGTGCCAGTAGTTTGGCCGCCTCTAACTATGGCTACACCTTC	CASSLAASNYGYTF
TRBV7-2	-	TRBJ1-5	13	-	TGTGCCAGCAGCTTAGACTTCTCTCAGCCCCAGCATTTT	CASSLDFSQPQHF
TRBV6-5	once	TRBJ1-2	13	TRBD1	TGTGCCAGCACCTGGACAGGGGGCGAGGGCTACACCTTC	CASTWTGGEGYTF
TRBV3-1/TRBV3-2	-	TRBJ1-3	14	-	TGTGCCAGCAGCTTTGCGGGACGTGGAAACACCATATATTTT	CASSFAGRGNTIYF